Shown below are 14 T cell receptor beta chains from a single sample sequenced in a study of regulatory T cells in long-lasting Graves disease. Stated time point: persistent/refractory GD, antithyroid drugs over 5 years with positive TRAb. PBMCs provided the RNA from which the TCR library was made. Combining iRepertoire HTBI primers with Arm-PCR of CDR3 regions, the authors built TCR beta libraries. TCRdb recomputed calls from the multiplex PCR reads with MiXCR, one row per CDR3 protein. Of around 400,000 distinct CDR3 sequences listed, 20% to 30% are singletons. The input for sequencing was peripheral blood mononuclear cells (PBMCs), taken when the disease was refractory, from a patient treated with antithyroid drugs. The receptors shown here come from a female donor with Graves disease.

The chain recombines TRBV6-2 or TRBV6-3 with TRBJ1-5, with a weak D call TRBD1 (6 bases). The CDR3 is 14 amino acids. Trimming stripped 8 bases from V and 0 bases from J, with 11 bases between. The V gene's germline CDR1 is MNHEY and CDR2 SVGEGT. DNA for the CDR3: TGTGCCAGCGGGGGCGAAGATAGCAATCAGCCCCAGCATTTT. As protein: CASGGEDSNQPQHF.

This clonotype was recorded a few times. CDR3 amino acids: CASSHEVWGDNSPLHF. The CDR3 nucleotides are TGTGCCAGCAGCCATGAGGTTTGGGGGGATAATTCACCCCTCCACTTT. The chain has TRBV12-3 or TRBV12-4 and TRBJ1-6, with D possibly being TRBD1 (5 bases). The CDR3 covers 16 residues. V dropped 6 bases and J dropped 5 bases, with 17 bases sitting between them.

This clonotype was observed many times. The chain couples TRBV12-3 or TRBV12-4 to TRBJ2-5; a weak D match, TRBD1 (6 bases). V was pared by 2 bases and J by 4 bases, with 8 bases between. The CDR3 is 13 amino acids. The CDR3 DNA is TGTGCCAGCAGTTTAACGACAGGAGAGACCCAGTACTTC. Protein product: CASSLTTGETQYF.

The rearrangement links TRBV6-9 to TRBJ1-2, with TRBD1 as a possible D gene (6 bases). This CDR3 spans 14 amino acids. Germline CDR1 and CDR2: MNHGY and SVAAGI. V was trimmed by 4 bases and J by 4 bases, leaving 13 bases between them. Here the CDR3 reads CASSSWVGGYGYTF. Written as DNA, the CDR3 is TGTGCCAGCAGTTCCTGGGTAGGGGGCTATGGCTACACCTTC.

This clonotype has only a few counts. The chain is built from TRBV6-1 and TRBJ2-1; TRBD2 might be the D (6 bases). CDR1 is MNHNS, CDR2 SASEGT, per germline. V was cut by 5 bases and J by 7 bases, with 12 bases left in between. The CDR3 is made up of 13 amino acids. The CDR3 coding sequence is TGTGCCAGCAGTACTCATGGAGGGAATGAGCAGTTCTTC. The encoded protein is CASSTHGGNEQFF.

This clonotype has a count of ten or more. This CDR3 reads CASSLVPQETQYF. The CDR3 DNA sequence: TGTGCCAGCAGCTTAGTCCCCCAAGAGACCCAGTACTTC. The rearrangement links TRBV7-2 to TRBJ2-5; the D is unclear. CDR1 and CDR2 from the germline V gene are SGHTA and FQGNSA. The CDR3 consists of 13 residues. Trimming removed 1 base at V and 1 base at J, with 4 bases between. The full variable domain, completed using reference TRBV7-2 and TRBJ2-5, is GAGVSQSPSNKVTEKGKDVELRCDPISGHTALYWYRQSLGQGLEFLIYFQGNSAPDKSGLPSDRFSAERTGGSVSTLTIQRTQQEDSAVYLCASSLVPQETQYFGPGTRLLVL.

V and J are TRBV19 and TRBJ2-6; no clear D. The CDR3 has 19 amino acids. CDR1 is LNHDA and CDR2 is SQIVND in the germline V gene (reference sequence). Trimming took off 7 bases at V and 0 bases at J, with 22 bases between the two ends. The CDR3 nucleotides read TGTGCCAGTAAAATCGATAATCACAGATTAACCTCTGGGGCCAACGTCCTGACTTTC. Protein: CASKIDNHRLTSGANVLTF.

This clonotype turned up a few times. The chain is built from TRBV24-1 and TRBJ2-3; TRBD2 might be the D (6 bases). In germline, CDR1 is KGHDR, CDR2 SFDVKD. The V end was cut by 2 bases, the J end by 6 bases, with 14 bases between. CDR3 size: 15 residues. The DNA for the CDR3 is TGTGCCACCAGTGATTCAGGCGGGGTTCGGGATACGCAGTATTTT. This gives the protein CATSDSGGVRDTQYF.

The CDR3 protein is CASSFTDSSNQPQHF. The CDR3 DNA is TGCGCCAGCAGCTTTACAGACTCTAGCAATCAGCCCCAGCATTTT. The rearrangement joins TRBV5-1 to TRBJ1-5; no clear D. CDR1 is SGHRS and CDR2 is YFSETQ in the germline V gene. Trimming stripped 2 bases from V and 0 bases from J, with 9 bases between. The CDR3 covers 15 residues.

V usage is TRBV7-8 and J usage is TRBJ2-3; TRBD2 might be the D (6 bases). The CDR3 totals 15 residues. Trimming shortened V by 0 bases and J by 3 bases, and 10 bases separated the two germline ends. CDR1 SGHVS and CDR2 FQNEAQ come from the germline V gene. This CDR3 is CASSLALAPTDTQYF. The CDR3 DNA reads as TGTGCCAGCAGCTTAGCCCTAGCGCCAACAGATACGCAGTATTTT.

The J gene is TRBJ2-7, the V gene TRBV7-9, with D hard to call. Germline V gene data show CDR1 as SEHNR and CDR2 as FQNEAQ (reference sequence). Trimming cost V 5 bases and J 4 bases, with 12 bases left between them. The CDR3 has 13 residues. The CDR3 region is CASSPLQNYEQYF. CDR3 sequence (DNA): TGTGCCAGCAGCCCGCTGCAGAATTACGAGCAGTACTTC.

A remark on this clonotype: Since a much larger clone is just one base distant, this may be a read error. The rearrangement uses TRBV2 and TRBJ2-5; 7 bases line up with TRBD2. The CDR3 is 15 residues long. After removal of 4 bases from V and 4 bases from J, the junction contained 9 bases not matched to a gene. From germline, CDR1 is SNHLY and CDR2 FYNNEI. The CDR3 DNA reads TGTGCCAGCAGTGGACACGCGGGAGATGTAGAGACCCAGTACTTC. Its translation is CASSGHAGDVETQYF. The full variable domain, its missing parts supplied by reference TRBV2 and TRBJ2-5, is EPEVTQTPSHQVTQMGQEVILRCVPISNHLYFYWYRQILGQKVEFLVSFYNNEISEKSEIFDDQFSVERPDGSNFTLKIRSTKLEDSAMYFCASSGHAGDVETQYFGPGTRLLVL.

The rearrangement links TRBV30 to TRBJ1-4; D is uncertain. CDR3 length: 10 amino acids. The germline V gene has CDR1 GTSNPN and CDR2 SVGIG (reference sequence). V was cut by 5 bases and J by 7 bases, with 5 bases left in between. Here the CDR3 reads CAWEREKLFF. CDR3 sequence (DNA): TGTGCCTGGGAACGTGAAAAACTGTTTTTT.

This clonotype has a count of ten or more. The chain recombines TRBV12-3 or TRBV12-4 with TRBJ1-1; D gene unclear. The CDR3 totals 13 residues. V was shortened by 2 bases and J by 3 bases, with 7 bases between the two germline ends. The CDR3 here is CASSLRVYTEAFF. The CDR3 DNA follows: TGTGCCAGCAGTTTAAGGGTGTACACTGAAGCTTTCTTT.